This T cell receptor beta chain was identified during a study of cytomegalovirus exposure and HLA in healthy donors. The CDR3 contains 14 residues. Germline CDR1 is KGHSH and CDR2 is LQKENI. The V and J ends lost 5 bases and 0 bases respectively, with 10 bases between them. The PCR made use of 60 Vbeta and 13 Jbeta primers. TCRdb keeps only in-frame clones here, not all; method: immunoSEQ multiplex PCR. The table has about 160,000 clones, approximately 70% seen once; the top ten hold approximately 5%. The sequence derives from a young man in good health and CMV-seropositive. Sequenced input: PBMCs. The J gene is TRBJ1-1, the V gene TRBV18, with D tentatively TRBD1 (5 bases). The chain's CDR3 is CASSYRTMNTEAFF. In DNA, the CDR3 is TGTGCCAGCTCATACAGGACCATGAACACTGAAGCTTTCTTT.